These 2 T cell receptor beta chains were all obtained from the same sample, sequenced in a study of prognosis after radiotherapy for stage I lung cancer. Genomic DNA was subjected to two-round multiplex PCR for amplification of TCR beta CDR3. Primers (each specific to one TRBV or TRBJ gene) were used in first-round PCR. Each CDR3 protein gets one entry after TCRdb re-called the multiplex PCR reads with MiXCR. The sample carries some 15,000 distinct CDR3 sequences, 29% recorded once. Source: PBMCs, taken before or after stereotactic body radiation therapy (not recorded which). The source is a donor aged 50 or older with non-small cell lung cancer.

This clonotype showed up many times. CDR3 bases: TGTGCCAGCAGCTCGCTGAGCGGGGCCCAAGCCTACGAGCAGTACTTC. Protein: CASSSLSGAQAYEQYF. This sequence joins TRBV11-1 and TRBJ2-7; 7 bases agree with TRBD2. CDR1 SGHAT and CDR2 FQDESV come from the germline V gene (reference sequence). V lost 4 bases, J lost 2 bases, and 11 bases stayed unmatched. The CDR3 totals 16 residues.

This clonotype occurred many times. The chain has TRBV20-1 and TRBJ2-3; 7 nucleotides line up with TRBD1. Trimming removed 1 base from V and 0 bases from J; junction bases left unmatched: 4. Looked up from germline, CDR1 is DFQATT and CDR2 is SNEGSKA (reference sequence). The CDR3 extends over 15 amino acids. The CDR3 region is CSARGTGLSTDTQYF. DNA for the CDR3: TGCAGTGCTAGAGGGACAGGATTAAGCACAGATACGCAGTATTTT.